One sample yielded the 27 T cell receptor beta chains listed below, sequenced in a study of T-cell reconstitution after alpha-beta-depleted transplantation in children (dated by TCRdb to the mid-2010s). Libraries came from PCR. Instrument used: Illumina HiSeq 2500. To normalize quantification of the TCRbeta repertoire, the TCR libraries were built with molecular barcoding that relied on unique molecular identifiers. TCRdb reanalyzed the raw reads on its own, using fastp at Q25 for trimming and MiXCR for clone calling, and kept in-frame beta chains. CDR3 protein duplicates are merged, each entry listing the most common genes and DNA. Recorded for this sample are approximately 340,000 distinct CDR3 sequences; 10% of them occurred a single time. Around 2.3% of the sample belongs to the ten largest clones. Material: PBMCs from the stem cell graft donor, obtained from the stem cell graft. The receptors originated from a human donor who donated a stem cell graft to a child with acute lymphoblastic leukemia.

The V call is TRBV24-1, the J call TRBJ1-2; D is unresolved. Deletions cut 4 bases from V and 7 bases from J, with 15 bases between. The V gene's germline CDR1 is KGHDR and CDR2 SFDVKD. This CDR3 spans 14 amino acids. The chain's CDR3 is CATSDPAYRTGYTF. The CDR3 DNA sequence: TGTGCCACCAGTGACCCTGCCTACAGAACTGGCTACACCTTC.

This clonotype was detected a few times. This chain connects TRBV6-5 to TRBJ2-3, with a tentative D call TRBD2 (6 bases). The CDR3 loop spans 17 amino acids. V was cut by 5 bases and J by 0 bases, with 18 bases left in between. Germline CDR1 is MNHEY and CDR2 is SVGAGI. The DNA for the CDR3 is TGTGCCAGCAGTCCCTCGGGTCTGGGGGGAAGCACAGATACGCAGTATTTT. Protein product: CASSPSGLGGSTDTQYF.

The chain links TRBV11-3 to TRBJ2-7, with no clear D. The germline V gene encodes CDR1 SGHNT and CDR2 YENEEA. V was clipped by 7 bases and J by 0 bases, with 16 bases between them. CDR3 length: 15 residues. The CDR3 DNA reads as TGTGCCAGCACCTTCTTCTCGACGGACTCCTACGAGCAGTACTTC. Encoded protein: CASTFFSTDSYEQYF.

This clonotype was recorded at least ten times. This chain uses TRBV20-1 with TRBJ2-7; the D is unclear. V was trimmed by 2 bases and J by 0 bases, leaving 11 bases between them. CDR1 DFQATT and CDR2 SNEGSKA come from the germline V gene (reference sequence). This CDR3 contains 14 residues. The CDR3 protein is CSARSDSSSYEQYF. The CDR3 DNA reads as TGCAGTGCTAGAAGCGACTCGAGCTCCTACGAGCAGTACTTC.

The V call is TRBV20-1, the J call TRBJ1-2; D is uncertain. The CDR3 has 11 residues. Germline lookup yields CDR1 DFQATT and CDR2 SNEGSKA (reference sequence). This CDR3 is CSITGDYGYTF. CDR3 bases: TGCAGCATCACTGGTGACTATGGCTACACCTTC.

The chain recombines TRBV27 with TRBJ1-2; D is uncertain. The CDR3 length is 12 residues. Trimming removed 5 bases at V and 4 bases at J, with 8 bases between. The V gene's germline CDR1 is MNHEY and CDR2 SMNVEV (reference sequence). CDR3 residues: CASSPLGYGYTF. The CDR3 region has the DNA TGTGCCAGCAGTCCTCTGGGCTATGGCTACACCTTC.

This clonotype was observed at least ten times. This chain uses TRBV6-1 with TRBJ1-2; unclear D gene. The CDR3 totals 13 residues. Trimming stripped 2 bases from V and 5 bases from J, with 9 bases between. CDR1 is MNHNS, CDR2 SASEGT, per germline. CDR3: CASSESRRYGYTF. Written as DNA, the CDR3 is TGTGCCAGCAGTGAATCCCGACGGTATGGCTACACCTTC.

The CDR3 DNA follows: TGTGCCAGTAGTACATGGCTTCCCCTTCCCGGGGAGCTGTTTTTT. Protein: CASSTWLPLPGELFF. V is TRBV19 and J is TRBJ2-2; unclear D gene. The ends were cut back, 4 bases at V and 6 bases at J, with 15 bases in the middle. The CDR3 spans 15 residues. From germline, CDR1 is LNHDA and CDR2 SQIVND (reference sequence).

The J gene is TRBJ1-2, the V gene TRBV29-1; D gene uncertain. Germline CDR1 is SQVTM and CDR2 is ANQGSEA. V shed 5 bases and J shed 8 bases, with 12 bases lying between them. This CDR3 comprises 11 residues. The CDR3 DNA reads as TGCAGCGTTTCCGGGGTGCGGGGCTACACCTTC. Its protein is CSVSGVRGYTF.

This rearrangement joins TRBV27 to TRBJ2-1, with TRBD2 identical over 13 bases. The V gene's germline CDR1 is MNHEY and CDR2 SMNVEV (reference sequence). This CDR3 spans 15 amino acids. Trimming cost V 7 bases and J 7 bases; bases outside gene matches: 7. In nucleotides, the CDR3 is TGTGCCAGCACGATGGGGACTAGCGGGAAAAATGAGCAGTTCTTC. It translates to CASTMGTSGKNEQFF.

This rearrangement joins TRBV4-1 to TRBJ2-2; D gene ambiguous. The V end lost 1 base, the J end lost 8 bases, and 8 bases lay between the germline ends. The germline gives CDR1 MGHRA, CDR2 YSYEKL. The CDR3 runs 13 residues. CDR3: CASSQVLRGELFF. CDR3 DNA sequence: TGCGCCAGCAGCCAAGTTTTACGTGGGGAGCTGTTTTTT.

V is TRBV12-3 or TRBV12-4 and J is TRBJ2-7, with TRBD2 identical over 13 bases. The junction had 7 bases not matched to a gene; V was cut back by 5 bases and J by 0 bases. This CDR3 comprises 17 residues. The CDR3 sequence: CASSIGLAGDSSYEQYF. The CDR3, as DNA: TGTGCCAGCAGTATTGGACTAGCGGGGGATAGCTCCTACGAGCAGTACTTC.

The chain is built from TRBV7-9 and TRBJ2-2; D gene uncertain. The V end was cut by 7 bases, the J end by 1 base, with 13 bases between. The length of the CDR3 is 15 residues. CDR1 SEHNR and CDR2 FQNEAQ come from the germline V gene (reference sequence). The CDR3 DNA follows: TGTGCCAGCACCAACCCACGACAGAACACCGGGGAGCTGTTTTTT. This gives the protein CASTNPRQNTGELFF.

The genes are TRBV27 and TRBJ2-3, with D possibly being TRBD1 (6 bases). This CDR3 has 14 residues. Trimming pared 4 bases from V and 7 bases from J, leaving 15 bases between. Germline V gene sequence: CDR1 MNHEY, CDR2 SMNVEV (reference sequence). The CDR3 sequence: CASSWAQGSNTQYF. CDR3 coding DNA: TGTGCCAGCAGTTGGGCACAGGGAAGTAATACGCAGTATTTT.

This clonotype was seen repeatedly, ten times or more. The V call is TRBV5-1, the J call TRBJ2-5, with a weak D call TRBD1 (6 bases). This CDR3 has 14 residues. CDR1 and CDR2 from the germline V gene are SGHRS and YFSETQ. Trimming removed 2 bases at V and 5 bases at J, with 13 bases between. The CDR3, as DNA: TGCGCCAGCAGCTTACACCACAGGGAGGAGACCCAGTACTTC. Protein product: CASSLHHREETQYF.

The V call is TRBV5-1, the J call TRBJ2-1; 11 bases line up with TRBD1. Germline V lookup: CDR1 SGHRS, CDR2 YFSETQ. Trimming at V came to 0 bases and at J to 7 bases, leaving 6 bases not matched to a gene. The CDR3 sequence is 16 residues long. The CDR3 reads CASSLAGTGGYNEQFF. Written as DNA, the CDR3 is TGCGCCAGCAGCTTGGCCGGGACAGGGGGGTATAATGAGCAGTTCTTC.

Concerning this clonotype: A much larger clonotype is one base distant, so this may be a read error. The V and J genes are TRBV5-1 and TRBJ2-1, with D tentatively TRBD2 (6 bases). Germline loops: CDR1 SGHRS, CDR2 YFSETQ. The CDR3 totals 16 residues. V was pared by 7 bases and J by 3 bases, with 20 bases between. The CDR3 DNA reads TGCGCCAGCGCCCGAGGCGGGAAAGGAAACTACAATGAGCAGTTCTTC. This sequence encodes CASARGGKGNYNEQFF.

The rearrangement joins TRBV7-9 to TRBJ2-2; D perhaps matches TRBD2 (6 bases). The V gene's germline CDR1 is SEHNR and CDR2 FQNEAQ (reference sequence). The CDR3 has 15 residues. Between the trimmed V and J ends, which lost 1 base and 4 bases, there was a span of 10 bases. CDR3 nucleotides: TGTGCCAGCAGCTTAGGGGCTAGCGCCACCGGGGAGCTGTTTTTT. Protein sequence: CASSLGASATGELFF.

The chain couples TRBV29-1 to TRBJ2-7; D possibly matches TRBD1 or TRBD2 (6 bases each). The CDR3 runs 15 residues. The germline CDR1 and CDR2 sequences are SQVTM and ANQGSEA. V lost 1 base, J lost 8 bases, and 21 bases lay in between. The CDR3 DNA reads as TGCAGCGTTGAAGTGGGGGTCGGGGGCAGCGCCCAGCAGTACTTC. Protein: CSVEVGVGGSAQQYF.

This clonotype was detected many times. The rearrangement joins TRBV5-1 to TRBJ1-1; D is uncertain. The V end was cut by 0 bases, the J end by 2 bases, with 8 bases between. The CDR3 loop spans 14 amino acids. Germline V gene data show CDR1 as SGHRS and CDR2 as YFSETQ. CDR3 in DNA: TGCGCCAGCAGCTTGGGACCGACCAACACTGAAGCTTTCTTT. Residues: CASSLGPTNTEAFF.

The CDR3 region has the DNA TGTGCCATCCAGTTCGGGCTCAAAGAGACCCAGTACTTC. Its protein product is CAIQFGLKETQYF. This sequence joins TRBV10-3 and TRBJ2-5; D is unresolved. Germline assignment: CDR1 ENHRY and CDR2 SYGVKD. The V gene lost 8 bases and the J gene lost 3 bases, with 13 bases spanning the gap. The CDR3 is 13 amino acids.

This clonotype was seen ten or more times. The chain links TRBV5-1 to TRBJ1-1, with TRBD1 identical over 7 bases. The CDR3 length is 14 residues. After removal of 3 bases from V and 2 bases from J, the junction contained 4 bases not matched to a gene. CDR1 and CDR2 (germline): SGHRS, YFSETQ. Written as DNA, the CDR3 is TGCGCCAGCAGCTCATGGACAGGCAACACTGAAGCTTTCTTT. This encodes CASSSWTGNTEAFF.

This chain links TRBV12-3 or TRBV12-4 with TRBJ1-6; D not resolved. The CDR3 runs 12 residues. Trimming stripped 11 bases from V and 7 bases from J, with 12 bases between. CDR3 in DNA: TGTGCCGCAGCAGGACCGAATTCACCCCTCCACTTT. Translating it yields CAAAGPNSPLHF.

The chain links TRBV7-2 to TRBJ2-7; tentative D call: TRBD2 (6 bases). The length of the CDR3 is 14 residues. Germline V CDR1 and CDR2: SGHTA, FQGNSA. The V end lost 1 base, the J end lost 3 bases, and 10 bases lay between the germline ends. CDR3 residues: CASSLEWRDYEQYF. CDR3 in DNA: TGTGCCAGCAGCTTAGAATGGAGGGACTACGAGCAGTACTTC.

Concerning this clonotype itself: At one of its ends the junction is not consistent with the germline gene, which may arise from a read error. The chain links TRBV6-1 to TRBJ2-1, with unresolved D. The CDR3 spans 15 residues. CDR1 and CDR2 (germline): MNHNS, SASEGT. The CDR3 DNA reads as TGTGCCAGCAGTAAAGCGACATTCTCCTACAATGAGCAGTTCTTC. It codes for CASSKATFSYNEQFF.

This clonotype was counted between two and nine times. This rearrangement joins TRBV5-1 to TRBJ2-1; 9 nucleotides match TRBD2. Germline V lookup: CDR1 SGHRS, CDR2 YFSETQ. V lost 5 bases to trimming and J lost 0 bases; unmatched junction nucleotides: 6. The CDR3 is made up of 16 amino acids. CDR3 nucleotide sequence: TGCGCCAGCAGTGGGAGTAGCGGGAGCTCCTACAATGAGCAGTTCTTC. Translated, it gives CASSGSSGSSYNEQFF. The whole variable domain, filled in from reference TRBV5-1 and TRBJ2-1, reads KAGVTQTPRYLIKTRGQQVTLSCSPISGHRSVSWYQQTPGQGLQFLFEYFSETQRNKGNFPGRFSGRQFSNSRSEMNVSTLELGDSALYLCASSGSSGSSYNEQFFGPGTRLTVL.

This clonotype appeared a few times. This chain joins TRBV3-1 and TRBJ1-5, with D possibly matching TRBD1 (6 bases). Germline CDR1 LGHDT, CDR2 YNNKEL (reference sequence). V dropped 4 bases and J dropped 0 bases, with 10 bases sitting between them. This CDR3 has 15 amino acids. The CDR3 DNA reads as TGTGCCAGCAGCCCTACAGGGATTAGCAATCAGCCCCAGCATTTT. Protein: CASSPTGISNQPQHF.